This passage covers 20 T cell receptor beta chains from one sample sequenced in a study of T cell responses to AZD1222 COVID-19 vaccine. TCRdb's copy holds only in-frame clones and misses some; the assay was immunoSEQ multiplex PCR. The sample gives roughly 120,000 clones, 70% to 90% of which show up once; around 15% is in the top ten. The sequenced sample was peripheral blood, obtained 28 days after the second AZD1222 dose. The receptor set was obtained from an adult who received the AZD1222 COVID-19 vaccine.

This clone is a singleton in its sample. The genes are TRBV5-1 and TRBJ1-2; possible D gene TRBD1, 5 bases. This CDR3 region has 15 residues. Germline loops: CDR1 SGHRS, CDR2 YFSETQ. Trimming took 1 base from V and 1 from J, leaving 11 bases between them. The CDR3 region is CASSLSTGSNYGYTF. The CDR3 bases are TGCGCCAGCAGCTTGAGTACAGGCAGTAACTATGGCTACACCTTC. Based on the CDR3 plus reference TRBV5-1 and TRBJ1-2, the full variable domain is KAGVTQTPRYLIKTRGQQVTLSCSPISGHRSVSWYQQTPGQGLQFLFEYFSETQRNKGNFPGRFSGRQFSNSRSEMNVSTLELGDSALYLCASSLSTGSNYGYTFGSGTRLTVV.

V gene TRBV5-4 combines with J gene TRBJ1-1; 9 bases align to TRBD1. Germline-derived CDR1 and CDR2 are SGHNT and YYREEE (reference sequence). V shed 4 bases and J 7 bases; nucleotides not matched to a gene: 8. This CDR3 comprises 14 residues. The CDR3 protein is CASSLRDREYEAFF. Written as DNA, the CDR3 is TGTGCCAGCAGCCTCCGGGACAGGGAATATGAAGCTTTCTTT.

J is TRBJ1-3 and V is TRBV28; D gene unclear. This CDR3 region has 14 residues. V was shortened by 2 bases and J by 2 bases, with 7 bases between the two germline ends. Per the germline V gene, CDR1 is MDHEN and CDR2 is SYDVKM. Here the CDR3 DNA reads TGTGCCAGCAGTTTACAGGTTACTGGAAACACCATATATTTT. Protein: CASSLQVTGNTIYF.

The chain employs TRBV9 and TRBJ2-1; 12 bases match TRBD2. From germline, CDR1 is SGDLS and CDR2 YYNGEE. V lost 4 bases, J lost 4 bases, and 6 bases stayed unmatched. The CDR3 has 16 residues. The CDR3 DNA follows: TGTGCCAGCAGCCCCCGGACTAGCGGGACATACAATGAGCAGTTCTTC. This encodes CASSPRTSGTYNEQFF.

This chain uses TRBV9 with TRBJ2-7; 8 bases match TRBD1. The V and J ends lost 0 bases and 3 bases, in that order; junction bases with no gene match: 2. The CDR3 has 14 residues. CDR1 and CDR2 (germline): SGDLS, YYNGEE. CDR3 amino acids: CASSVGDRGYEQYF. For the CDR3, the DNA is TGTGCCAGCAGCGTAGGCGACAGGGGCTACGAGCAGTACTTC.

The genes are TRBV15 and TRBJ1-5, with 10 nucleotides matching TRBD1. Germline trimming cut 3 bases from V and 3 bases from J; bases unmatched to any gene: 2. Per germline, CDR1 LNHNV and CDR2 YYDKDF (reference sequence). The CDR3 has 15 amino acids. DNA of the CDR3: TGTGCCACCAGCAGGGACAGGGGGGTCAATCAGCCCCAGCATTTT. Translating it yields CATSRDRGVNQPQHF.

In regard to this clone: At the DNA level, this CDR3 is encoded by other sequences in the same sample as well. The chain employs TRBV27 and TRBJ1-2; TRBD1 agrees at 7 bases. The CDR3 loop spans 13 amino acids. CDR1 MNHEY and CDR2 SMNVEV come from the germline V gene (reference sequence). V trimming: 2 bases; J trimming: 4 bases; junction bases outside the gene matches: 1. CDR3 amino acids: CASSLQGGYGYTF. The CDR3 bases are TGTGCCAGCAGTTTACAGGGGGGCTATGGCTACACCTTC.

The chain carries TRBV6-5 and TRBJ1-1; D not certain. The CDR3 spans 14 residues. Germline V CDR1 and CDR2: MNHEY, SVGAGI. Deletions cut 5 bases from V and 4 bases from J, with 14 bases between. The CDR3 reads CASSPEITSTEAFF. The CDR3 DNA follows: TGTGCCAGCAGTCCGGAGATAACGAGCACTGAAGCTTTCTTT.

This clone appeared a few times. This chain links TRBV5-1 with TRBJ1-5; TRBD1 agrees at 7 bases. CDR3 length: 15 amino acids. Germline V lookup: CDR1 SGHRS, CDR2 YFSETQ. Trimming cost V 4 bases and J 3 bases; bases outside gene matches: 7. The CDR3 DNA reads as TGCGCCAGCAGCCTCACAGGGGCTTCCAATCAGCCCCAGCATTTT. Protein sequence: CASSLTGASNQPQHF. Full variable domain (remainder filled in from reference TRBV5-1 and TRBJ1-5): KAGVTQTPRYLIKTRGQQVTLSCSPISGHRSVSWYQQTPGQGLQFLFEYFSETQRNKGNFPGRFSGRQFSNSRSEMNVSTLELGDSALYLCASSLTGASNQPQHFGDGTRLSIL.

CDR3 protein: CASSSQAGVSYEQYF. CDR3 DNA sequence: TGTGCCAGCAGCTCCCAGGCGGGAGTATCCTACGAGCAGTACTTC. V usage is TRBV7-2 and J usage is TRBJ2-7; 7 bases are a match to TRBD2. The length of the CDR3 is 15 residues. CDR1 is SGHTA and CDR2 is FQGNSA in the germline V gene. V lost 4 bases to trimming and J lost 1 base; unmatched junction nucleotides: 7. The complete variable domain, with remaining parts taken from reference TRBV7-2 and TRBJ2-7, reads GAGVSQSPSNKVTEKGKDVELRCDPISGHTALYWYRQSLGQGLEFLIYFQGNSAPDKSGLPSDRFSAERTGGSVSTLTIQRTQQEDSAVYLCASSSQAGVSYEQYFGPGTRLTVT.

The genes are TRBV5-1 and TRBJ1-1, with D uncertain. The V gene lost 1 base and the J gene lost 6 bases, with 10 bases spanning the gap. Per the germline V gene, CDR1 is SGHRS and CDR2 is YFSETQ. The CDR3 loop spans 13 amino acids. CDR3 in amino acids: CASSLSGFAEAFF. The CDR3 nucleotides are TGCGCCAGCAGCTTGTCCGGTTTCGCTGAAGCTTTCTTT.

The V and J genes are TRBV24-1 and TRBJ2-1; a possible D gene is TRBD2 (6 bases). V was trimmed by 3 bases and J by 2 bases, leaving 16 bases between them. The germline gives CDR1 KGHDR, CDR2 SFDVKD. The CDR3 is 17 residues long. CDR3 residues: CATSDPEGRGTYNEQFF. CDR3 sequence (DNA): TGTGCCACCAGTGATCCGGAGGGCAGAGGAACCTACAATGAGCAGTTCTTC.

This chain links TRBV5-4 with TRBJ2-1; 11 positions match TRBD2. Germline CDR1 reads SGHNT; CDR2 reads YYREEE (reference sequence). The V gene end was trimmed by 2 bases and the J gene end by 10 bases; junction bases not matched to a gene: 8. The CDR3 consists of 15 residues. The CDR3 sequence: CASSFLTSGKGEQFF. The DNA for the CDR3 is TGTGCCAGCAGCTTTCTGACTAGCGGGAAAGGGGAGCAGTTCTTC.

This sequence joins TRBV18 and TRBJ2-7; TRBD1 is a possible D gene (6 bases). Germline-derived CDR1 and CDR2 are KGHSH and LQKENI. The CDR3 contains 14 residues. The V end was cut by 6 bases, the J end by 2 bases, with 14 bases between. CDR3 bases: TGTGCCAGCTCTCTGAGAGGGGGAACCTACGAGCAGTACTTC. This gives the protein CASSLRGGTYEQYF.

The rearrangement joins TRBV30 to TRBJ2-7; D remains ambiguous. V was shortened by 2 bases and J by 5 bases, with 10 bases between the two germline ends. Germline CDR1 reads GTSNPN; CDR2 reads SVGIG (reference sequence). This CDR3 spans 12 amino acids. The CDR3, as DNA: TGTGCCTGGAGTCACCCTGGGAACGAGCAGTACTTC. It translates to CAWSHPGNEQYF.

The CDR3 DNA is TGTGCCAGCATTACGGGACTAGCGGCCTCCTACGAGCAGTACTTC. It translates to CASITGLAASYEQYF. The chain links TRBV2 to TRBJ2-7; the match to TRBD2 covers 11 bases. CDR1 is SNHLY and CDR2 is FYNNEI in the germline V gene. V shed 7 bases and J 0 bases; nucleotides not matched to a gene: 5. The CDR3 spans 15 residues. Supplemented by reference TRBV2 and TRBJ2-7, the full variable domain reads EPEVTQTPSHQVTQMGQEVILRCVPISNHLYFYWYRQILGQKVEFLVSFYNNEISEKSEIFDDQFSVERPDGSNFTLKIRSTKLEDSAMYFCASITGLAASYEQYFGPGTRLTVT.

This clone was picked up one time. The chain is built from TRBV29-1 and TRBJ2-5; TRBD2 matches 8 bases. Germline V gene data show CDR1 as SQVTM and CDR2 as ANQGSEA. The CDR3 sequence is 13 residues long. V trimming: 6 bases; J trimming: 4 bases; junction bases outside the gene matches: 7. For the CDR3, the DNA is TGCAGCGTGAATCGGGAGGGCGGAGAGACCCAGTACTTC. It specifies CSVNREGGETQYF.

The gene calls are TRBV27 and TRBJ2-1, with TRBD1 as a possible D gene (5 bases). The CDR3 runs 15 residues. Deletions cut 3 bases from V and 9 bases from J, with 18 bases between. CDR1 and CDR2 (germline): MNHEY, SMNVEV (reference sequence). The CDR3 is CASSFAPEVTGEQFF. In DNA, the CDR3 is TGTGCCAGCAGTTTCGCACCCGAGGTAACAGGTGAGCAGTTCTTC.

The chain combines TRBV9 with TRBJ1-4, with D perhaps TRBD1 (6 bases). V was shortened by 4 bases and J by 1 base, with 11 bases between the two germline ends. Looked up from germline, CDR1 is SGDLS and CDR2 is YYNGEE. This CDR3 has 15 residues. The CDR3 DNA reads as TGTGCCAGCAGCACCTCACAGGGAACTAATGAAAAACTGTTTTTT. It translates to CASSTSQGTNEKLFF.

This clone appeared a few times. This chain joins TRBV7-9 and TRBJ2-1; 10 bases align to TRBD1. Trimming took 4 bases from V and 9 from J; bases not matched to a gene: 12. The germline gives CDR1 SEHNR, CDR2 FQNEAQ (reference sequence). The CDR3 has 16 residues. CDR3 nucleotides: TGTGCCAGCAGCTATGACCCGGGACAGGGGTCGAGTGAGCAGTTCTTC. This gives the protein CASSYDPGQGSSEQFF. Full variable domain (missing parts from reference TRBV7-9 and TRBJ2-1): DTGVSQNPRHKITKRGQNVTFRCDPISEHNRLYWYRQTLGQGPEFLTYFQNEAQLEKSRLLSDRFSAERPKGSFSTLEIQRTEQGDSAMYLCASSYDPGQGSSEQFFGPGTRLTVL.